This T cell receptor (beta chain) was identified during a study of Graves' ophthalmopathy and Graves' hyperthyroidism. Study context: Being free of ophthalmopathy for 18 months of follow-up defined stable hyperthyroidism. Overall study findings and caveats: The 13-signature model separated ophthalmopathy from stable hyperthyroidism at 85% to 90% sensitivity and roughly 81% specificity. The blood repertoire also included most expanded thyroid clonotypes above 0.001 frequency.

Germline assignment: CDR1 MGHRA and CDR2 YSYEKL. The ends lost 1 base at V and 4 bases at J; junction bases unmatched: 4. This CDR3 is 15 amino acids long. Eligible hyperthyroidism cases comprised new diagnoses of under 2 months' duration in individuals aged 18 to 65. This clonotype showed up many times. Antigen: not known. The TCR beta CDR3 regions underwent amplification from RNA transcripts. In the first round, RT-PCR was carried out with HTBI primers, and a multiplex PCR formed the second round. Each CDR3 protein is one row after TCRdb ran MiXCR on the multiplex PCR reads. In the table there are some 1.1 million distinct CDR3 sequences, about 38% of which are singletons.

Sequenced material: peripheral blood or thyroid tissue (not recorded which). This chain connects TRBV4-1 to TRBJ2-5, with TRBD1 matching over 9 bases. The sequence derives from an adult man with Graves' hyperthyroidism. The CDR3 sequence is CASSQGDREGETQYF. The CDR3, as DNA: TGCGCCAGCAGCCAAGGGGACAGGGAAGGAGAGACCCAGTACTTC.